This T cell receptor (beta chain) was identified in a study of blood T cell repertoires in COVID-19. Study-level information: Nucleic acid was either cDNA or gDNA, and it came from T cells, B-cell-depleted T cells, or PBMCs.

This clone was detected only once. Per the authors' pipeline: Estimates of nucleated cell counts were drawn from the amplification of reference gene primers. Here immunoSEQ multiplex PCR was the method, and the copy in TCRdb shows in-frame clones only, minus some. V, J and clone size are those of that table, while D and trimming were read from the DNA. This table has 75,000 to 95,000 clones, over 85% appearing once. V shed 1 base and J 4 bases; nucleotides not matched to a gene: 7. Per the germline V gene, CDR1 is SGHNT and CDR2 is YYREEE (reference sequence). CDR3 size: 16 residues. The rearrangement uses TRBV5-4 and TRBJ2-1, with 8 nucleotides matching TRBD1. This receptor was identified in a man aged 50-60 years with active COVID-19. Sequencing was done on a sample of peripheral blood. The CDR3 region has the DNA TGTGCCAGCAGCTTGCCGGGACAGGTTAATTACAATGAGCAGTTCTTC. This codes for CASSLPGQVNYNEQFF.